The 10 T cell receptor beta chains given below trace back to one sample, sequenced in a study of blood T cell repertoires in COVID-19 (dated by TCRdb to the early 2020s). Receptors were amplified or captured by the immunoSEQ multiplex PCR assay. Here the immuneACCESS table is served through TCRdb, limited to in-frame sequences with V and J called. Missing clones are a known gap in these copies; in checked studies unresolved V genes cover under half, and the rest lacks a known reason. Here the sample has roughly 200,000 clones; 70% to 90% occur a single time. Of the sample, 3.1% falls within the top ten clones. The sample consisted of PBMCs or T cells enriched from blood (not recorded which). The receptors were gathered from a woman aged 50 to 60 in a cohort exposed to, infected with or recovered from COVID-19 (not recorded which).

V usage is TRBV5-1 and J usage is TRBJ2-3, with 7 bases fitting TRBD2. The CDR3 extends over 15 amino acids. Germline CDR1 SGHRS, CDR2 YFSETQ. J gave up 2 bases and V 4 bases, and 7 bases lay outside the gene matches. CDR3 bases: TGCGCCAGCAGCCAAGCGGGGCTCATCACAGATACGCAGTATTTT. This translates into CASSQAGLITDTQYF. Variable domain in full (rest from reference TRBV5-1 and TRBJ2-3): KAGVTQTPRYLIKTRGQQVTLSCSPISGHRSVSWYQQTPGQGLQFLFEYFSETQRNKGNFPGRFSGRQFSNSRSEMNVSTLELGDSALYLCASSQAGLITDTQYFGPGTRLTVL.

The J gene is TRBJ2-3, the V gene TRBV7-3; 11 bases are a match to TRBD1. The CDR3 covers 18 residues. Per the germline V gene, CDR1 is SGHTA and CDR2 is FQGTGA. J gave up 6 bases and V 6 bases, and 17 bases lay outside the gene matches. CDR3 nucleotide sequence: TGTGCCAGCAGTCAACTTCCCCCACGGACAGGGGGCGTGGATACGCAGTATTTT. This encodes CASSQLPPRTGGVDTQYF.

The V call is TRBV30, the J call TRBJ2-3; perhaps TRBD2 as D (6 bases). The CDR3 is made up of 15 amino acids. Germline lookup yields CDR1 GTSNPN and CDR2 SVGIG (reference sequence). V lost 2 bases and J 2 bases, leaving 14 bases between the germline ends. This CDR3 is CAWSQRGSSTDTQYF. The CDR3 bases are TGTGCCTGGAGTCAACGGGGGAGTTCCACAGATACGCAGTATTTT.

The rearrangement uses TRBV5-1 and TRBJ2-2, with 9 bases aligning to TRBD2. The CDR3 has 17 amino acids. Germline V gives CDR1 SGHRS, CDR2 YFSETQ. V dropped 0 bases and J dropped 5; count of bases not matched to a gene: 8. The CDR3 DNA sequence: TGCGCCAGCAGCTTGGATGGTAGCGGGGGCTCGACCGGGGAGCTGTTTTTT. It specifies CASSLDGSGGSTGELFF.

This clone came up a few times. The chain employs TRBV7-2 and TRBJ1-3; 8 bases agree with TRBD1. V trimming: 3 bases; J trimming: 0 bases; junction bases outside the gene matches: 4. Germline V CDR1 and CDR2: SGHTA, FQGNSA. This CDR3 has 16 residues. The CDR3 DNA follows: TGTGCCAGCAGCTTTCGACAGGGGAGCTCTGGAAACACCATATATTTT. It yields the protein CASSFRQGSSGNTIYF.

CDR3 residues: CASSPWTDQPQHF. CDR3 sequence (DNA): TGTGCCAGCAGCCCATGGACAGATCAGCCCCAGCATTTT. The chain has TRBV3-1 (or the pseudogene TRBV3-2) and TRBJ1-5; D possibly corresponds to TRBD1 (6 bases). V was cut by 4 bases and J by 5 bases, with 9 bases left in between. The CDR3 runs to 13 residues. Germline-derived CDR1 and CDR2 are LGHDT and YNNKEL (reference sequence).

V is TRBV6-5 and J is TRBJ1-4; 9 nucleotides agree with TRBD1. Per germline, CDR1 MNHEY and CDR2 SVGAGI. V was pared by 4 bases and J by 8 bases, with 2 bases of the junction left unmatched. This CDR3 is 13 amino acids long. The chain's CDR3 is CASSWTGDEKLFF. DNA of the CDR3: TGTGCCAGCAGTTGGACAGGGGACGAAAAACTGTTTTTT.

This chain links TRBV28 with TRBJ2-3; TRBD1 agrees at 11 bases. The J segment lost 3 bases and the V segment lost 6 bases, leaving 11 bases of the junction unmatched. This CDR3 region has 17 residues. Per the germline V gene, CDR1 is MDHEN and CDR2 is SYDVKM. The CDR3 bases are TGTGCCAGCAGCCCTCTGCGGGGGACAGGGGGGACAGATACGCAGTATTTT. Its translation is CASSPLRGTGGTDTQYF. The full variable domain, in which reference TRBV28 and TRBJ2-3 provide the parts outside the CDR3, is DVKVTQSSRYLVKRTGEKVFLECVQDMDHENMFWYRQDPGLGLRLIYFSYDVKMKEKGDIPEGYSVSREKKERFSLILESASTNQTSMYLCASSPLRGTGGTDTQYFGPGTRLTVL.

The chain recombines TRBV5-1 with TRBJ2-1; 8 nucleotides align to TRBD2. Germline loops: CDR1 SGHRS, CDR2 YFSETQ. Germline trimming cut 3 bases from V and 4 bases from J; bases unmatched to any gene: 6. The CDR3 totals 15 residues. The CDR3 bases are TGCGCCAGCAGCTCAGCGGGGGACCAGTACAATGAGCAGTTCTTC. It encodes CASSSAGDQYNEQFF.

The rearrangement uses TRBV7-2 and TRBJ2-1, with D unresolved. CDR3 length: 12 residues. Germline CDR1 and CDR2: SGHTA and FQGNSA. Trimming stripped 5 bases from V and 7 bases from J, with 9 bases between. CDR3 nucleotide sequence: TGTGCCAGCAGCCAACAGCAAAATGAGCAGTTCTTC. Its translation: CASSQQQNEQFF.